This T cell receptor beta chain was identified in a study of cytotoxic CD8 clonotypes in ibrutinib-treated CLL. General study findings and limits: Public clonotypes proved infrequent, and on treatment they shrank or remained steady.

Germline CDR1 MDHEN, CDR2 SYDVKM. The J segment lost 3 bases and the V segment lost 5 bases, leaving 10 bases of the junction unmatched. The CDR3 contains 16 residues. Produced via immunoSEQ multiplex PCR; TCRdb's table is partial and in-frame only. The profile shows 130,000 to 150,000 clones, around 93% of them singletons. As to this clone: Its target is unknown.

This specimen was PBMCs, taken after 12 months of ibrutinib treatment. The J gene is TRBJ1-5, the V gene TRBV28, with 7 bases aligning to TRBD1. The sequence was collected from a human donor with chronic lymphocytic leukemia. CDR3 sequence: CASSTNRGPANQPQHF. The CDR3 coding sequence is TGTGCCAGCAGTACCAACAGGGGCCCTGCCAATCAGCCCCAGCATTTT.